The present entry profiles one TCR beta chain with its context. This clone was found once. The antigen this receptor binds is unknown. No base-level quality is on record; no much larger clone is a single base apart. This sample was taken from a study of T cell responses to AZD1222 COVID-19 vaccine (dated by TCRdb to 2020 to 2022). The study in broad terms: AZD1222 recipients given second doses at about 4 weeks or at about 12 weeks were pooled, since spike-specific TCR depth and breadth were not found to differ between the two schedules. A total of under 250 trial participants underwent TCR sequencing, of whom 200 to 220 had received two doses of AZD1222 and some 25 had received two doses of the MenACWY control vaccine. Trial participants were enrolled into age subgroups of 18-55, 56-69 and 70-plus years, which contained about 150, 28 and 57 TCR-sequenced participants, respectively.

Per the publication, the time point label means: baseline before first vaccination. Vaccinee samples were obtained from the UK trials COV001 and COV002, which included a single-blind randomized controlled phase 2/3 trial of AZD1222 (ChAdOx1 nCoV-19) in healthy adults. For TCRbeta chain sequencing, PBMC samples from trial participants were taken at day 0 and at day 28 after the second dose. Overall results and qualifications from the work: Because no samples from the day 14 peak response were available, repertoires could be characterized only after the peak T cell response. Participants were mostly white British and included more females than males, and it was suggested by the authors that clonal diversity may have been underestimated. After two AZD1222 doses, spike-specific TCR breadth and depth were significantly higher than at day 0 and than in MenACWY recipients. Conclusions about previously exposed vaccinees were limited because only a handful of AZD1222 recipients were SARS-CoV-2 seropositive at baseline. The 56-69-year group was small, and its depth increase did not reach significance, likely because of low power. Vaccine-associated CD4 TCRs spanned the whole spike protein, with dominant responses in regions 160-218 and 743-854. Reportedly, almost half of the unique spike-specific TCRs recognized epitopes lying outside the regions that are mutated in the B.1.351 and B.1.1.7 variants.

From its cysteine to its phenylalanine, the CDR3 spans 13 amino acids. Only the CDR3 region is kept as DNA, spanning 39 bases read in frame from base 1. Taken from the germline V gene (reference sequence), the CDR1 and CDR2 loops are MNHEY and SMNVEV. Between the V and J ends, shortened by 0 bases and 8 bases respectively, the junction contains 10 bases. The CDR3 regions of human TCRbeta chains were analyzed by immunosequencing. The original methods were these. TCRs in the repertoires were matched against a reference library of SARS-CoV-2-specific TCRs that had been generated with the MIRA antigen-specificity platform. Breadth was defined as the fraction of unique TCRs that were SARS-CoV-2-associated, and depth was defined as the fraction of total T cells that were SARS-CoV-2-associated. Using the MIRA data, every spike-specific TCR was mapped to the spike region that the TCR reacted to and assigned to either a CD4 or a CD8 class. Log10-transformed breadth and depth values were compared by one-way ANOVA with Sidak's multiple comparisons tests. This immuneACCESS table, as held by TCRdb, lists in-frame sequences with V and J called but not all clones. Of the missing ones, under half trace to an unresolved V gene in checked studies; the others have no known cause. The DNA was the basis for D and trimming; V, J and clone size are from that table. The sample data list about 130,000 clones, and more than 85% of these were observed just once. The ten biggest clones cover approximately 3.1% of the sample.

The sample consisted of peripheral blood, taken on day 0 of AZD1222 vaccination. The chain joins TRBV27 to TRBJ1-2, and the D gene may be TRBD1, 5 bases matching. This sequence originates from an adult in good health. The DNA sequence reads TGTGCCAGCAGTTTATCCCAGGGTGGCGGCTACACCTTC. It codes for CASSLSQGGGYTF.